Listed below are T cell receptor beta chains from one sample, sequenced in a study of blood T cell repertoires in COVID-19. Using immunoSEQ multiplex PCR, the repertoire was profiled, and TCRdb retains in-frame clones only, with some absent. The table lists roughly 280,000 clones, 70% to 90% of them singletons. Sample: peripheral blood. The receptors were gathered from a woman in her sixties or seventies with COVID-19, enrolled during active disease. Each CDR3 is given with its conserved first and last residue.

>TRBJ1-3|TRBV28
CASSLGDRRAGNTIYF
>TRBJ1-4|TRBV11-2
CASSLGAEKLFF
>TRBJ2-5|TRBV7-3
CASSRQETQYF
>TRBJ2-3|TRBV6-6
CASSLNRGTSTDTQYF
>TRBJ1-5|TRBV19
CASTHGGGRGQNQPQHF
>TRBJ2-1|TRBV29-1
CSGRRPSVYNEQFF
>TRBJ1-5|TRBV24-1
CATSDPGQGASQPQHF
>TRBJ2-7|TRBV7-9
CASSLGGGGTSYEQYF
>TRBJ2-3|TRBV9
CASSGSGSTDTQYF
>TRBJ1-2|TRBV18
CASSPGAEKNYGYTF
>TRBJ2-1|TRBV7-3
CASSLSGNQGQQFF
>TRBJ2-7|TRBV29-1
CSVELAGYEQYF
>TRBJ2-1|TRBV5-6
CASSPRWASGRSGEQFF
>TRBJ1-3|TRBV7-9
CASSLSDSGNTIYF
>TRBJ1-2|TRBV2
CASSPAGGYTF
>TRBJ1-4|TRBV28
CASSPPTGVSEKLFF
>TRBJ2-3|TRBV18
CASSPARDRGRSDTQYF
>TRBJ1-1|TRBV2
CASTTRAPDTEAFF
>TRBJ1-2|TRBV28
CASSFPARKYGYTF
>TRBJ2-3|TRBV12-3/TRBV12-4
CASSFRQGDTQYF
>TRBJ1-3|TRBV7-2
CASSLRPWRAQSSGNTIYF
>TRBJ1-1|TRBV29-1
CSVDKGASTEAFF
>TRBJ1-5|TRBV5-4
CASSLSTGKTGGPKHF
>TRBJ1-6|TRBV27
CASSFQGVGNSPLHF
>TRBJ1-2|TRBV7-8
CASSLRTGNYGYTF
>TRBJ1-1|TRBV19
CASRADRVGTEAFF
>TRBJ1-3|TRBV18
CASSPPNRGSGNTIYF
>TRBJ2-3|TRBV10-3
CAISDLSTMRTDTQYF
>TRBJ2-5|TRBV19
CASGTSGRRQETQYF
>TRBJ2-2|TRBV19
CASSADRVGSGELFF
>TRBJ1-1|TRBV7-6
CASSLQPPGQGAEAFF
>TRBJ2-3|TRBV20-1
CSASRTSGRDTQYF
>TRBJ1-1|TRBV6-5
CASSLTGYTEAFF
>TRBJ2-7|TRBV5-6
CASSFGQASYEQYF
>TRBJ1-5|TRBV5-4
CASSLAQGMNQPQHF
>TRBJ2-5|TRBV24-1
CATSDFFDRDGWGTKETQYF
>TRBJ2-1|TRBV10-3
CAISGPRGNEQFF
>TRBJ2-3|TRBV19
CASRRTSTDTQYF
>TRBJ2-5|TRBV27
CASSSRNRETQYF
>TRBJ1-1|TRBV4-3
CASSQDGDTEAFF
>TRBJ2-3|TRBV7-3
CASSLDRADTQYF
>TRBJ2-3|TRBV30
CAWSSRGAGDTQYF
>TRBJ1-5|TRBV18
CASSPGQGEAQPQHF
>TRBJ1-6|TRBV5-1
CASSAGTGENSPLHF
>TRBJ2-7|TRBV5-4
CASSQPLAGGPAYEQYF
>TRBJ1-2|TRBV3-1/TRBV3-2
CASSQATAGYTF
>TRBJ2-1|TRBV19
CASSIGLTSGTSLSSYNEQFF
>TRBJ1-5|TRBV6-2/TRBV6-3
CASSYFGTSNQPQHF
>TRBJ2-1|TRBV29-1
CSAYREGSNEQFF
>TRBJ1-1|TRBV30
CAWSVGVGLAEAFF
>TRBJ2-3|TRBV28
CASSGGGASKDTQYF
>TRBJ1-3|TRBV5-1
CASSVQGPGNTIYF
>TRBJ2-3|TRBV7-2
CASSLQTRSTDTQYF
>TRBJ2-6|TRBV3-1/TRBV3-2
CASSQPTPGAAGANVLTF
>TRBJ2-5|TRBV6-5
CASSVLGTSQETQYF
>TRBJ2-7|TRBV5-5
CASSLDPSVSYEQYF
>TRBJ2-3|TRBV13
CASSLPRGITDTQYF
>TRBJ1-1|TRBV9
CASSPGVGGRGEAFF
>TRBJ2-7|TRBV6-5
CASSYAAGSPYEQYF
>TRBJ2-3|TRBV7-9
CASSFAAGRDTQYF